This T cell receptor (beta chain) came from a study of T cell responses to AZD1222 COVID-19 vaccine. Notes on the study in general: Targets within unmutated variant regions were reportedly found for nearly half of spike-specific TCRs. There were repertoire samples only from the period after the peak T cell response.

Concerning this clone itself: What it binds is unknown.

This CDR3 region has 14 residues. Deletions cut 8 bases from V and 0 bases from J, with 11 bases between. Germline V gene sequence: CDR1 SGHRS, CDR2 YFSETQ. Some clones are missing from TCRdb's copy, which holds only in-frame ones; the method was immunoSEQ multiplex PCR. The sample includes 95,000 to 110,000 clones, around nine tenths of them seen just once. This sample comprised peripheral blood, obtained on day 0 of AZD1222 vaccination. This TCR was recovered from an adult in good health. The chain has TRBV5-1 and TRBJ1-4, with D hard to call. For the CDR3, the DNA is TGCGCCAGTTCCCACGGTACAACTAATGAAAAACTGTTTTTT. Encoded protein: CASSHGTTNEKLFF.